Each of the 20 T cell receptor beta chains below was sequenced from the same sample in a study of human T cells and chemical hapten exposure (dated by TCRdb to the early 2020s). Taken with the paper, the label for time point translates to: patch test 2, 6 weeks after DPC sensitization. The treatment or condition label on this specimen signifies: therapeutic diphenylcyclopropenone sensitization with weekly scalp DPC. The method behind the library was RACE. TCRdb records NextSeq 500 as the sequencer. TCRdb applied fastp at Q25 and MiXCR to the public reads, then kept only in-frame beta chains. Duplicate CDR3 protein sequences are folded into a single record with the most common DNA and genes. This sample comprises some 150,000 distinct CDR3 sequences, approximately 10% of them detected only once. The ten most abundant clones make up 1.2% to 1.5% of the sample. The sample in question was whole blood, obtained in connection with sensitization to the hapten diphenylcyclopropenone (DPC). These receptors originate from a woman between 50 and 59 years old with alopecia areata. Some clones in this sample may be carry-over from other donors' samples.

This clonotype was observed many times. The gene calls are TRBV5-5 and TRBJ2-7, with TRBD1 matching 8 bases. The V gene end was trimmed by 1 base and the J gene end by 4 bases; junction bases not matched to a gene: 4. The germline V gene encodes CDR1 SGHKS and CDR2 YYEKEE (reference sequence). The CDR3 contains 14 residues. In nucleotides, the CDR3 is TGTGCCAGCAGCTTGACAGGGGGTAGATACGAGCAGTACTTC. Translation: CASSLTGGRYEQYF.

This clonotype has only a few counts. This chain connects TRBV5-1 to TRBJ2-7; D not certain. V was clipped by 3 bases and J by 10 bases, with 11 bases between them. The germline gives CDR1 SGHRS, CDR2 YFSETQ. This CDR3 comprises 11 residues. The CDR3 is CASSSGRSQYF. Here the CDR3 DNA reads TGCGCCAGCAGCTCAGGACGGAGCCAGTACTTC.

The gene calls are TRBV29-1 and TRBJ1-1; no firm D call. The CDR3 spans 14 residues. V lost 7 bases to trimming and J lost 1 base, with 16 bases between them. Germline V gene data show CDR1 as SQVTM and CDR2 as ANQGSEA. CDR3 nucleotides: TGCAGCGCCTTTCCGATTGGGTCGAACACTGAAGCTTTCTTT. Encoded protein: CSAFPIGSNTEAFF.

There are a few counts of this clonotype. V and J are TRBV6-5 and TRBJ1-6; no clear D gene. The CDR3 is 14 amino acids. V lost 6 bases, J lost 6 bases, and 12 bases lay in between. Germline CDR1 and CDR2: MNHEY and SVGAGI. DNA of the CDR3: TGTGCCAGCAGCCGAGGGAAGAGTAATTCACCCCTCCACTTT. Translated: CASSRGKSNSPLHF.

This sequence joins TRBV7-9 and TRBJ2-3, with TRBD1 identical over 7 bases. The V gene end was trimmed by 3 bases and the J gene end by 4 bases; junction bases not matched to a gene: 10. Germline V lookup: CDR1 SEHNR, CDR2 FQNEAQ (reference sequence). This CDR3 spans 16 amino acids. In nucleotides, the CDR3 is TGTGCCAGCAGCTTCCTGACAGGGAGCACGGCAGATACGCAGTATTTT. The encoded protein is CASSFLTGSTADTQYF. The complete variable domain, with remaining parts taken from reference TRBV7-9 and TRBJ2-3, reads DTGVSQNPRHKITKRGQNVTFRCDPISEHNRLYWYRQTLGQGPEFLTYFQNEAQLEKSRLLSDRFSAERPKGSFSTLEIQRTEQGDSAMYLCASSFLTGSTADTQYFGPGTRLTVL.

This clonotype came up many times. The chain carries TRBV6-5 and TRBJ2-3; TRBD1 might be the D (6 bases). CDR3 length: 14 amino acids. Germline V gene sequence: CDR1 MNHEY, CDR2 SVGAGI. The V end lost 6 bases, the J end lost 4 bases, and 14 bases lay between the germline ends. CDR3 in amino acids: CASSFIGQSDTQYF. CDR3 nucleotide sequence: TGTGCCAGCAGCTTCATCGGACAGTCAGATACGCAGTATTTT.

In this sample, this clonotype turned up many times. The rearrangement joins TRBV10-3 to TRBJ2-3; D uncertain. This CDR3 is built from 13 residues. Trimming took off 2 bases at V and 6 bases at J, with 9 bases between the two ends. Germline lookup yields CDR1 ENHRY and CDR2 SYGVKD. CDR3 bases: TGTGCCATCAGTGAGGGCCCCATCGATACGCAGTATTTT. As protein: CAISEGPIDTQYF.

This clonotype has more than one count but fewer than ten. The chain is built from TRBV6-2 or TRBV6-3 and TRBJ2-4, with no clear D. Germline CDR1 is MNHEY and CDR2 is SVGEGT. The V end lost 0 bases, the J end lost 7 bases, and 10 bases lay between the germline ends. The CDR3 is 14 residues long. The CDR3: CASSYSTPTNIQYF. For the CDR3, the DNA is TGTGCCAGCAGTTACTCGACGCCCACCAACATTCAGTACTTC.

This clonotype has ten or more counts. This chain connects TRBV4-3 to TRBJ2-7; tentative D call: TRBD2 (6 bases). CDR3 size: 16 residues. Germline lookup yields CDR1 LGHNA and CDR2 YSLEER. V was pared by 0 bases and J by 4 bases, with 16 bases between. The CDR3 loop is CASSQDLGLRGYEQYF. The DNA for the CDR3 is TGCGCCAGCAGCCAAGACCTAGGCCTGCGGGGTTACGAGCAGTACTTC.

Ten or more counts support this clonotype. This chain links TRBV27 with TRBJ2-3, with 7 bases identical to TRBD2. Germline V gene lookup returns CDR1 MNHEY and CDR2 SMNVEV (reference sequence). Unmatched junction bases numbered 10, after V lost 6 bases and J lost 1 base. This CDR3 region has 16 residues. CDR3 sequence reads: CASRQYGAGGTDTQYF. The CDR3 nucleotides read TGTGCCAGCAGACAATACGGCGCGGGAGGCACAGATACGCAGTATTTT.

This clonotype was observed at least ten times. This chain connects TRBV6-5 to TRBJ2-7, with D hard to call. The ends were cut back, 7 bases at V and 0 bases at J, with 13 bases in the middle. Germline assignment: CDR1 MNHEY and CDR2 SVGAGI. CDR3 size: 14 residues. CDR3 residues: CASKFSRSSYEQYF. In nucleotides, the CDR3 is TGTGCCAGCAAATTTAGCAGAAGCTCCTACGAGCAGTACTTC.

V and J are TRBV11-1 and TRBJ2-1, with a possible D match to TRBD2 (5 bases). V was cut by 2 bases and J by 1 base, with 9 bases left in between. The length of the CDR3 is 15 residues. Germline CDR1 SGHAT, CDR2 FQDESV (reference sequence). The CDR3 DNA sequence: TGTGCCAGCAGCTTAACTGAGCGGTCCTACAATGAGCAGTTCTTC. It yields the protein CASSLTERSYNEQFF. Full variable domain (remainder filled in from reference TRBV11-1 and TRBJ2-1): EAEVAQSPRYKITEKSQAVAFWCDPISGHATLYWYRQILGQGPELLVQFQDESVVDDSQLPKDRFSAERLKGVDSTLKIQPAELGDSAMYLCASSLTERSYNEQFFGPGTRLTVL.

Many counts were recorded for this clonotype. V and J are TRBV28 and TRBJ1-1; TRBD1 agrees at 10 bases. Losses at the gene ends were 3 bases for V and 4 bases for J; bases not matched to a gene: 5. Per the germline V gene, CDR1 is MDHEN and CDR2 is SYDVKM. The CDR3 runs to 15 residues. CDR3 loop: CASSFPGQGSTEAFF. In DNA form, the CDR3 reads TGTGCCAGCAGTTTTCCGGGACAGGGGAGCACTGAAGCTTTCTTT.

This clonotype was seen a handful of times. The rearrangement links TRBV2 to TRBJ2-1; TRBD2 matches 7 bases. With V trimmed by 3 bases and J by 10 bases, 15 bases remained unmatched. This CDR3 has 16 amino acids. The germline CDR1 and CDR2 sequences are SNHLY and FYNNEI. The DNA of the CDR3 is TGTGCCAGCAGTGATTCTACAGCGGGGCCTGCGATCGAGCAGTTCTTC. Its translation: CASSDSTAGPAIEQFF.

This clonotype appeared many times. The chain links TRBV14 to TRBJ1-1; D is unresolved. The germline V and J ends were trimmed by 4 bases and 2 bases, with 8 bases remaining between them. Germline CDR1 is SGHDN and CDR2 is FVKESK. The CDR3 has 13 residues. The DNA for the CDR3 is TGTGCCAGCAGCCGTCAGGTTAACACTGAAGCTTTCTTT. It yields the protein CASSRQVNTEAFF. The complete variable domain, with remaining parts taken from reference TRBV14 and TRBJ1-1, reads EAGVTQFPSHSVIEKGQTVTLRCDPISGHDNLYWYRRVMGKEIKFLLHFVKESKQDESGMPNNRFLAERTGGTYSTLKVQPAELEDSGVYFCASSRQVNTEAFFGQGTRLTVV.

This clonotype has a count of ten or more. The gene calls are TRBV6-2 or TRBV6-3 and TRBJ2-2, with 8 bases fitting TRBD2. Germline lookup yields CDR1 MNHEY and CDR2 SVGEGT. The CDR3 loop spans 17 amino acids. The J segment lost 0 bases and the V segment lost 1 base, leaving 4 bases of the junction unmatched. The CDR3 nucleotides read TGTGCCAGCAGTTACTTTCTGGGACTAGCGAACACCGGGGAGCTGTTTTTT. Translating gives CASSYFLGLANTGELFF.

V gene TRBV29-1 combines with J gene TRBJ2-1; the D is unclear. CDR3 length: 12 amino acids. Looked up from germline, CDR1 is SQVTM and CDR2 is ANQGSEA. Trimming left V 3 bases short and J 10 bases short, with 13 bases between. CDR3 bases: TGCAGCGTTGACTCTCGCATCGGGGAGCAGTTCTTC. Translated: CSVDSRIGEQFF.

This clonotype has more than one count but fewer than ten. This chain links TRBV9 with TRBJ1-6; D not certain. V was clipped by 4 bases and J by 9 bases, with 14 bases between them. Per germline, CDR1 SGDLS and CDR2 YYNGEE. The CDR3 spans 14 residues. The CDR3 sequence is CASSPRSGTSPLHF. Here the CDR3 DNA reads TGTGCCAGCAGCCCACGCAGCGGCACTTCACCCCTCCACTTT.

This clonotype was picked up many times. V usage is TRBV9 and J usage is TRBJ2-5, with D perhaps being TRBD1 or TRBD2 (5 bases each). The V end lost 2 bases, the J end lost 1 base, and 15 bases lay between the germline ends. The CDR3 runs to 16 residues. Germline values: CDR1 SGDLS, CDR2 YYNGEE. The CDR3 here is CASSVGVLRGQETQYF. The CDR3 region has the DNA TGTGCCAGCAGCGTTGGGGTTTTGAGGGGCCAAGAGACCCAGTACTTC.

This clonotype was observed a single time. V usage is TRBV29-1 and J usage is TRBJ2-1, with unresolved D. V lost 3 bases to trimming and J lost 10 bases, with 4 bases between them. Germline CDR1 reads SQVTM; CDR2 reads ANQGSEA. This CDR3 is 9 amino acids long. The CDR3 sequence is CSVEPEQFF. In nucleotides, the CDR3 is TGCAGCGTTGAGCCAGAGCAGTTCTTC.